A single sample gave rise to the 31 T cell receptor beta chains below, sequenced in a study of blood T cells in healthy people across ages (dated by TCRdb to the mid-2010s). Library preparation employed 5' RACE. TCRdb shows the sequencer as Illumina HiSeq 2500. A second PCR of roughly 7 to 11 cycles was performed with a sample-barcoded 5' primer and a J-beta primer mix. The public reads were reanalyzed by TCRdb: fastp trimming at Q25, MiXCR alignment, in-frame beta chains only. Identical CDR3 protein sequences are pooled into one entry, listed with their most common genes and DNA. The sample table records roughly 1,000,000 distinct CDR3 sequences; almost 25% of these occur just once. The ten largest clones represent around 0.75% of the sample. These same records also appear under a second study, on T cells of mothers and their children.

Sequences were obtained from blood. Receptors originate from a girl aged 2 to 10 in good health.

The J gene is TRBJ2-1, the V gene TRBV24-1; no definite D call. Trimming pared 3 bases from V and 2 bases from J, leaving 7 bases between. The CDR3 is 14 amino acids. CDR1 is KGHDR and CDR2 is SFDVKD in the germline V gene. The DNA for the CDR3 is TGTGCCACCAGTGATCTGAGCGCCTACAATGAGCAGTTCTTC. This sequence encodes CATSDLSAYNEQFF.

The V and J genes are TRBV20-1 and TRBJ2-3, with 7 bases that match TRBD2. Germline CDR1 DFQATT, CDR2 SNEGSKA (reference sequence). V dropped 5 bases and J dropped 3; count of bases not matched to a gene: 8. This CDR3 has 14 amino acids. The CDR3 region is CSALPGRRTDTQYF. The CDR3 coding sequence is TGCAGTGCTCTCCCCGGGAGGAGGACAGATACGCAGTATTTT.

A note on this clonotype: The junction shows a germline mismatch at one end, possibly a read error. The chain employs TRBV13 and TRBJ2-1, with a possible D match to TRBD1 (6 bases). The CDR3 totals 16 residues. In germline, CDR1 is PRHDT, CDR2 FYEKMQ (reference sequence). The CDR3 DNA follows: TGTGCCAGCAGCTTAGACAGGGACCCCTCCTACGATGAGCAGTTCTTC. It specifies CASSLDRDPSYDEQFF.

The chain couples TRBV4-1 to TRBJ2-6; D gene unclear. This CDR3 has 16 amino acids. V was cut by 1 base and J by 0 bases, with 7 bases left in between. Per germline, CDR1 MGHRA and CDR2 YSYEKL. This CDR3 is CASSQARDSGANVLTF. The DNA for the CDR3 is TGCGCCAGCAGCCAAGCCAGAGACTCTGGGGCCAACGTCCTGACTTTC.

The chain couples TRBV7-3 to TRBJ2-1; 9 nucleotides align to TRBD2. J was trimmed by 9 bases and V by 0 bases; bases with no gene match: 9. CDR1 and CDR2 (germline): SGHTA, FQGTGA. This CDR3 is built from 16 residues. The CDR3 reads CASSLTPSGKKSEQFF. The CDR3 coding sequence is TGTGCCAGCAGCTTAACCCCTAGCGGGAAGAAATCTGAGCAGTTCTTC.

A few counts support this clonotype. The germline gene is not matched at one end of the junction; a read error may be the cause. The V and J genes are TRBV4-3 and TRBJ2-3; 11 bases map to TRBD2. The CDR3 contains 15 residues. Per germline, CDR1 LGHNA and CDR2 YSLEER. The CDR3 reads CAGSQEVLAGGMQYF. For the CDR3, the DNA is TGCGCCGGCAGCCAAGAGGTGTTAGCGGGGGGGATGCAGTATTTT.

V and J are TRBV9 and TRBJ2-2; D is uncertain. CDR1 SGDLS and CDR2 YYNGEE come from the germline V gene. The CDR3 is made up of 14 amino acids. The V and J ends lost 0 bases and 4 bases respectively, with 7 bases between them. CDR3 amino acids: CASSVGHLTGELFF. CDR3 coding DNA: TGTGCCAGCAGCGTAGGACACCTCACCGGGGAGCTGTTTTTT.

The V gene is TRBV6-1, the J gene TRBJ2-1, with 8 nucleotides matching TRBD2. Trimming took 2 bases from V and 6 from J; bases not matched to a gene: 6. This CDR3 region has 15 residues. CDR1 is MNHNS, CDR2 SASEGT, per germline. Here the CDR3 reads CASSESGSRGNEQFF. Here the CDR3 DNA reads TGTGCCAGCAGTGAAAGCGGGAGTAGGGGCAATGAGCAGTTCTTC.

J is TRBJ2-1 and V is TRBV6-2 or TRBV6-3; D remains ambiguous. Gene TRBJ2-7 matches the end of the DNA better, so the J call may be wrong. The CDR3 covers 13 residues. Germline V lookup: CDR1 MNHEY, CDR2 SVGEGT. The CDR3, as DNA: TGTGCCAGCAGTTCCATACTACGAAACGAGCAGTACTTC. Translated: CASSSILRNEQYF.

This clonotype appeared a few times. V usage is TRBV5-1 and J usage is TRBJ1-1, with 7 bases lining up with TRBD1. Losses at the gene ends were 0 bases for V and 1 base for J; bases not matched to a gene: 6. Germline V gene data show CDR1 as SGHRS and CDR2 as YFSETQ. CDR3 length: 16 amino acids. CDR3: CASSLDRGIPNTEAFF. In DNA, the CDR3 is TGCGCCAGCAGCTTGGACAGGGGAATACCGAACACTGAAGCTTTCTTT.

This clonotype was detected only a few times. Without the conserved terminal phenylalanine or tryptophan, this CDR3 likely stems from a read error. This chain uses TRBV7-3 with TRBJ2-5; D may correspond to TRBD1 or TRBD2 (6 bases each). CDR3 size: 16 residues. Germline CDR1 and CDR2: SGHTA and FQGTGA. V was shortened by 5 bases and J by 3 bases, with 19 bases between the two germline ends. This chain's CDR3 is CASSPTGGRAEETQYL. CDR3 bases: TGTGCCAGCAGCCCGACCGGGGGCAGGGCGGAAGAGACCCAGTACCTC.

The rearrangement joins TRBV28 to TRBJ1-5; tentatively, D is TRBD1 (6 bases). Per germline, CDR1 MDHEN and CDR2 SYDVKM. V dropped 10 bases and J dropped 7 bases, with 17 bases sitting between them. The CDR3 runs to 13 residues. CDR3 residues: CATRGGVEQPQHF. The CDR3 region has the DNA TGTGCCACGCGAGGGGGGGTGGAACAGCCCCAGCATTTT.

The genes are TRBV15 and TRBJ2-5, with 8 positions matching TRBD2. Germline CDR1 and CDR2: LNHNV and YYDKDF (reference sequence). The trim removed 5 bases at V and 2 bases at J, leaving 7 bases unmatched. This CDR3 comprises 15 residues. CDR3 sequence: CATSPRLAPQETQYF. The CDR3 nucleotides are TGTGCCACCAGCCCACGACTAGCGCCTCAAGAGACCCAGTACTTC.

The chain is built from TRBV7-9 and TRBJ2-1; 7 bases fit TRBD2. The CDR3 contains 14 residues. J gave up 2 bases and V 5 bases, and 3 bases lay outside the gene matches. Germline V lookup: CDR1 SEHNR, CDR2 FQNEAQ (reference sequence). CDR3 nucleotides: TGTGCCAGCAGCACGGGACTACCCTACAATGAGCAGTTCTTC. This translates into CASSTGLPYNEQFF.

This clonotype was counted a few times. This chain links TRBV5-5 with TRBJ1-1; no firm D call. Trimming left V 0 bases short and J 6 bases short, with 9 bases between. The CDR3 spans 13 residues. Germline-derived CDR1 and CDR2 are SGHKS and YYEKEE (reference sequence). The CDR3 coding sequence is TGTGCCAGCAGCTTGGGGGATCGACCTGAAGCTTTCTTT. It codes for CASSLGDRPEAFF.

This clonotype was seen many times. This chain joins TRBV6-5 and TRBJ1-2, with TRBD1 matching over 9 bases. Unmatched junction bases numbered 1, after V lost 4 bases and J lost 7 bases. The CDR3 spans 12 residues. Germline V gene sequence: CDR1 MNHEY, CDR2 SVGAGI. CDR3 sequence (DNA): TGTGCCAGCAGTTGGACAGGGGTTGGCTACACCTTC. It is translated as CASSWTGVGYTF.

The chain joins TRBV14 to TRBJ2-5, with D possibly being TRBD2 (6 bases). The J call may be incorrect, as the DNA end agrees better with TRBJ2-7. The CDR3 has 17 amino acids. The germline CDR1 and CDR2 sequences are SGHDN and FVKESK. CDR3 region: CASSQDYSRGYGYEQYF. CDR3 DNA sequence: TGTGCCAGCAGCCAAGATTACTCCCGGGGGTACGGCTACGAGCAGTACTTC.

Only a few counts were recorded for this clonotype. The CDR3 sequence: CSVEGSGPYEQYF. The CDR3, as DNA: TGCAGCGTTGAGGGTTCCGGACCCTACGAGCAGTACTTC. V gene TRBV29-1 combines with J gene TRBJ2-5; D ambiguous. TRBJ2-7 explains the end of the DNA better; the J call may be wrong. The germline gives CDR1 SQVTM, CDR2 ANQGSEA. The CDR3 sequence is 13 residues long.

This chain connects TRBV27 to TRBJ2-3; D may be TRBD2 (6 bases). V was shortened by 3 bases and J by 2 bases, with 12 bases between the two germline ends. Germline CDR1 and CDR2: MNHEY and SMNVEV (reference sequence). CDR3 size: 15 residues. Here the CDR3 DNA reads TGTGCCAGCAGTTTCTTGCGGGGCGACACAGATACGCAGTATTTT. Protein: CASSFLRGDTDTQYF.

This chain uses TRBV20-1 with TRBJ2-6, with 7 bases that match TRBD2. This CDR3 is 14 amino acids long. CDR1 and CDR2 from the germline V gene are DFQATT and SNEGSKA (reference sequence). V was pared by 6 bases and J by 0 bases, with 2 bases of the junction left unmatched. The CDR3 spells CSAAGISGANVLTF. The CDR3, as DNA: TGCAGTGCAGCGGGGATCTCTGGGGCCAACGTCCTGACTTTC.

The chain is built from TRBV5-1 and TRBJ1-1; D perhaps matches TRBD1 (5 bases). V shed 0 bases and J shed 0 bases, with 12 bases lying between them. Germline V gene sequence: CDR1 SGHRS, CDR2 YFSETQ. The CDR3 loop spans 16 amino acids. The CDR3: CASSLGQGALNTEAFF. The CDR3 DNA follows: TGCGCCAGCAGCTTGGGTCAAGGGGCCCTGAACACTGAAGCTTTCTTT.

About this clonotype itself: With a much larger clone just one base away, this may be a read error. This rearrangement joins TRBV15 to TRBJ2-5, with no clear D. CDR3 length equals 13 residues. From germline, CDR1 is LNHNV and CDR2 YYDKDF (reference sequence). The CDR3 nucleotides are TGTTCCACCAGCCTAAACCCACTAGAGACCCAGTACTTC. Protein product: CSTSLNPLETQYF.

The V gene is TRBV11-1, the J gene TRBJ2-3; D is perhaps TRBD2 (5 bases). CDR3 length equals 14 residues. Germline V CDR1 and CDR2: SGHAT, FQDESV (reference sequence). V lost 1 base, J lost 3 bases, and 8 bases lay in between. CDR3 protein: CASSLGERTDTQYF. CDR3 nucleotide sequence: TGTGCCAGCAGCTTAGGAGAGCGGACAGATACGCAGTATTTT.

A few counts support this clonotype. One end of the junction is discordant with germline, which a read error may explain. The rearrangement links TRBV7-2 to TRBJ2-5; D unresolved. The V gene's germline CDR1 is SGHTA and CDR2 FQGNSA. This CDR3 has 11 residues. This CDR3 is CASSSEETQCF. CDR3 sequence (DNA): TGTGCCAGCAGCTCCGAGGAGACCCAGTGCTTC.

The chain combines TRBV24-1 with TRBJ2-6; D remains ambiguous. Germline CDR1 reads KGHDR; CDR2 reads SFDVKD. Trimming left V 8 bases short and J 4 bases short, with 11 bases between. There are 14 residues in the CDR3. The CDR3 loop is CATMPRSGANVLTF. CDR3 nucleotides: TGTGCCACCATGCCCCGTTCCGGGGCCAACGTCCTGACTTTC.

This clonotype has a single count. The chain has TRBV20-1 and TRBJ2-7; TRBD2 is a possible D gene (6 bases). There are 14 residues in the CDR3. Germline V CDR1 and CDR2: DFQATT, SNEGSKA (reference sequence). V dropped 6 bases and J dropped 0 bases, with 15 bases sitting between them. The DNA of the CDR3 is TGCAGTGCCTCTCGGGACTTGTCCTCCTACGAGCAGTACTTC. It is translated as CSASRDLSSYEQYF.

This clonotype has only a few counts. The chain is built from TRBV18 and TRBJ2-7; 10 nucleotides match TRBD2. The germline V gene has CDR1 KGHSH and CDR2 LQKENI. J lost 0 bases, V lost 3 bases, and 14 bases had no gene match. This CDR3 is 19 amino acids long. CDR3 residues: CASSPFGLAGVSSSYEQYF. For the CDR3, the DNA is TGTGCCAGCTCACCCTTTGGGCTAGCGGGAGTTTCAAGCTCCTACGAGCAGTACTTC.

This clonotype has a handful of counts. This chain uses TRBV11-2 with TRBJ2-1; D is possibly TRBD1 (5 bases). The CDR3 sequence is 15 residues long. CDR1 and CDR2 (germline): SGHAT, FQNNGV. V lost 4 bases and J 3 bases, leaving 13 bases between the germline ends. DNA of the CDR3: TGTGCCAGCAGCTCGCGCAGGGTTGGCTACAATGAGCAGTTCTTC. Translated: CASSSRRVGYNEQFF.

In this sample, this clonotype turned up a few times. The rearrangement uses TRBV20-1 and TRBJ2-5; 14 bases are a match to TRBD2. The J call may not be correct, given that the DNA end is closer to TRBJ2-1. This CDR3 has 14 residues. Germline CDR1 reads DFQATT; CDR2 reads SNEGSKA (reference sequence). CDR3 coding DNA: TGCAGTGCTCGACTGACTAGCGGGGGGGTTGAGCAGTTCTTC. The encoded protein is CSARLTSGGVEQFF.

This clonotype has only a few counts. The V call is TRBV3-1, the J call TRBJ1-2, with TRBD1 identical over 7 bases. The CDR3 contains 16 residues. Germline V lookup: CDR1 LGHDT, CDR2 YNNKEL (reference sequence). V lost 0 bases, J lost 8 bases, and 12 bases stayed unmatched. In nucleotides, the CDR3 is TGTGCCAGCAGCCAAGACCGGGACAGTTCCCGTATGGGCTACACCTTC. It yields the protein CASSQDRDSSRMGYTF.

This clonotype was seen a handful of times. CDR3 nucleotides: TGCAGTGCTCCAGCGGGTGGCTATAGCTACGAGCAGTACTTC. This encodes CSAPAGGYSYEQYF. The rearrangement joins TRBV20-1 to TRBJ2-7; weak D call: TRBD2 (6 bases). Germline V gene data show CDR1 as DFQATT and CDR2 as SNEGSKA (reference sequence). Trimming removed 5 bases from V and 3 bases from J, with 17 bases in between. This CDR3 spans 14 amino acids.